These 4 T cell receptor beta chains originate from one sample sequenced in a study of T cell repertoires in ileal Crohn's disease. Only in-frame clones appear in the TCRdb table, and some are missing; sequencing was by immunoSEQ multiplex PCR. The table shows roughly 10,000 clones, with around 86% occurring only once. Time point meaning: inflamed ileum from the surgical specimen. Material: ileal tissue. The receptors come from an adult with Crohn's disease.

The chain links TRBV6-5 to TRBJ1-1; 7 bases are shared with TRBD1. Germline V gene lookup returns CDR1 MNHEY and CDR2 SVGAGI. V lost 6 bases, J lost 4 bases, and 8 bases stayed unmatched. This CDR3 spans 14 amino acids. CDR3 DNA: TGTGCCAGCAGCCGACAGGGATATCGCACTGAAGCTTTCTTT. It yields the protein CASSRQGYRTEAFF.

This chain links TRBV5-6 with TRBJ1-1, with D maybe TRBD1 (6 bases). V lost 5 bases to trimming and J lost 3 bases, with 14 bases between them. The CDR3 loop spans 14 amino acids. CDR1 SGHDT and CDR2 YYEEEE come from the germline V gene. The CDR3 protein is CASSSQGRDTEAFF. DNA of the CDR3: TGTGCCAGCAGTTCACAGGGTAGGGACACTGAAGCTTTCTTT.

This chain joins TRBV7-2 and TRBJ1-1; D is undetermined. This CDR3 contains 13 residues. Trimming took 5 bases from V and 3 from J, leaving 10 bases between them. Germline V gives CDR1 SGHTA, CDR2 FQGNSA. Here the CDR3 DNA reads TGTGCCAGCAGCCTATACAGAGACACTGAAGCTTTCTTT. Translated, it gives CASSLYRDTEAFF. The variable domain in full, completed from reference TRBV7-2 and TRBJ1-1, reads GAGVSQSPSNKVTEKGKDVELRCDPISGHTALYWYRQSLGQGLEFLIYFQGNSAPDKSGLPSDRFSAERTGGSVSTLTIQRTQQEDSAVYLCASSLYRDTEAFFGQGTRLTVV.

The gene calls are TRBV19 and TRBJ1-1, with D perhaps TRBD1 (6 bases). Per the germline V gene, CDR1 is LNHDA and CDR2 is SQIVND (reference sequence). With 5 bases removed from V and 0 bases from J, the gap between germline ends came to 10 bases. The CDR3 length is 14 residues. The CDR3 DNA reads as TGTGCCAGTAGTGAACAGGGTTTGAACACTGAAGCTTTCTTT. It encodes CASSEQGLNTEAFF.